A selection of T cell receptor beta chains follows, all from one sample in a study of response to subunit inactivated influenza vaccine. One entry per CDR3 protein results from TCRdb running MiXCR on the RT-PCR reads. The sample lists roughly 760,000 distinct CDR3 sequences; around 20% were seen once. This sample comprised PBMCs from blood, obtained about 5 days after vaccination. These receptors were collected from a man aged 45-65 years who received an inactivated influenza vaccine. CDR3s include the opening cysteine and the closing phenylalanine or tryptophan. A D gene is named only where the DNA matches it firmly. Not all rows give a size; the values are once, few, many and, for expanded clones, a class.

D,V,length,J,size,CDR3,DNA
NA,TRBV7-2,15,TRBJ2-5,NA,CASSPRSGYQETQYF,TGTGCCAGCAGCCCCCGGTCGGGGTACCAAGAGACCCAGTACTTC
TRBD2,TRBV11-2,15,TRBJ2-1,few,CASSFGLAGVYEQFF,TGTGCCAGCAGCTTCGGACTAGCGGGTGTTTATGAGCAGTTCTTC
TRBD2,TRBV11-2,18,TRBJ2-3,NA,CASSDLWASGGITDTQYF,TGTGCCAGCAGCGATCTTTGGGCTAGCGGGGGTATCACAGATACGCAGTATTTT
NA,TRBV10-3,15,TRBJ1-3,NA,CAISDRLQAGNTIYF,TGTGCCATCAGTGACCGACTTCAGGCGGGAAACACCATATATTTT
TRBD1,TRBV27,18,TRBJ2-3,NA,CASSSRQTGFYSTDTQYF,TGTGCCAGCAGTTCCCGACAGACAGGGTTCTACAGCACAGATACGCAGTATTTT
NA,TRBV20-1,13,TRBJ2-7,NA,CSASLDSSYEQYF,TGCAGTGCTAGTTTGGACAGCTCCTACGAGCAGTACTTC
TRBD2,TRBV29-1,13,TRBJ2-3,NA,CSVDGGGRDTQYF,TGCAGCGTTGACGGGGGGGGCCGCGATACGCAGTATTTT
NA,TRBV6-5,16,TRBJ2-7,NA,CASSYKRRTPPYEQYF,TGTGCCAGCAGTTACAAGAGGCGGACACCCCCCTACGAGCAGTACTTC
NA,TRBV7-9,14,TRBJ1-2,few,CASSPGRLNYGYTF,TGTGCCAGCAGCCCCGGACGGTTGAACTATGGCTACACCTTC
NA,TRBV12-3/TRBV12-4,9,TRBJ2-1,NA,CASGPEQFF,TGTGCCAGCGGCCCTGAGCAGTTCTTC
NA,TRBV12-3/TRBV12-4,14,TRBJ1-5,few,CASSIGYSNQPQHF,TGTGCCAGCAGTATCGGTTATAGCAATCAGCCCCAGCATTTT
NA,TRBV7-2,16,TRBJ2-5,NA,CASSLWAGGIQETQYF,TGTGCCAGCAGCTTATGGGCAGGAGGGATCCAAGAGACCCAGTACTTC
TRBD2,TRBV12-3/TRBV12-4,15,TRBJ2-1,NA,CASTRRLAGVGEQFF,TGTGCCAGCACCCGGAGACTAGCGGGAGTGGGGGAGCAGTTCTTC
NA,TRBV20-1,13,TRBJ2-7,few,CSAPTQGSYEQYF,TGCAGTGCTCCCACACAGGGTTCCTACGAGCAGTACTTC
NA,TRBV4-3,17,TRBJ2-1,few,CASSQDFYGGSYNEQFF,TGCGCCAGCAGCCAAGATTTTTATGGAGGGTCCTACAATGAGCAGTTCTTC
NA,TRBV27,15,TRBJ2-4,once,CASREGVLSKNIQYF,TGTGCCAGCCGCGAGGGGGTTTTGTCCAAAAACATTCAGTACTTC
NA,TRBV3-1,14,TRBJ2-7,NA,CASSPAASSSEQYF,TGTGCCAGCAGCCCGGCTGCCAGCTCGAGCGAGCAGTACTTC
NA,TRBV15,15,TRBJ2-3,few,CATSRSSVSTDTQYF,TGTGCCACCAGCAGATCTAGCGTTAGCACAGATACGCAGTATTTT
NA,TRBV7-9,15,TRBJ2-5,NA,CASSKTRAYQETQYF,TGTGCCAGCAGCAAGACTAGGGCGTACCAAGAGACCCAGTACTTC
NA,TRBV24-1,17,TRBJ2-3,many,CATSDLRRAGDRDTQYF,TGTGCCACCAGTGATTTGCGCCGGGCAGGGGATCGAGATACGCAGTATTTT
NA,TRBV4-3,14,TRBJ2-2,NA,CASSQDFNTGELFF,TGCGCCAGCAGCCAAGACTTCAACACCGGGGAGCTGTTTTTT
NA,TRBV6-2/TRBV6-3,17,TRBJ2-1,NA,CASSYSREIAAYNEQFF,TGTGCCAGCAGTTACTCCCGAGAAATAGCGGCCTACAATGAGCAGTTCTTC
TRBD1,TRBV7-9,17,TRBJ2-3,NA,CASSLVAGGLGADTQYF,TGTGCCAGCAGCTTAGTGGCAGGGGGCCTGGGGGCAGATACGCAGTATTTT
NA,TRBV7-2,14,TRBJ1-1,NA,CASSLARENTEAFF,TGTGCCAGCAGCTTAGCGAGGGAGAACACTGAAGCTTTCTTT
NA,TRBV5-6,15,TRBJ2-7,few,CASSTGTADNYEQYF,TGTGCCAGCAGCACAGGGACGGCGGACAACTACGAGCAGTACTTC
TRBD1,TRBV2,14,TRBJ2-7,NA,CASRPGTGVAEQYF,TGTGCCAGCAGACCCGGGACAGGGGTGGCCGAGCAGTACTTC
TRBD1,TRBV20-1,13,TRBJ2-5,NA,CSAGTGGTETQYF,TGCAGTGCCGGGACAGGGGGCACAGAGACCCAGTACTTC
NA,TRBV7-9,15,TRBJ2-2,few,CASSSPIPGGGELFF,TGTGCCAGCAGTAGCCCTATTCCGGGCGGCGGGGAGCTGTTTTTT
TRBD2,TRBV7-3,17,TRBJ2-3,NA,CASSLGLRGGGTDTQYF,TGTGCCAGCAGCTTAGGTTTGCGGGGGGGCGGCACAGATACGCAGTATTTT
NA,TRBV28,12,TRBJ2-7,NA,CASRRPNYEQYF,TGTGCCAGCAGGAGGCCCAATTACGAGCAGTACTTC
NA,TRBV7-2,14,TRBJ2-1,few,CASSLADVGHEQFF,TGTGCCAGCAGCTTAGCGGACGTGGGGCATGAGCAGTTCTTC
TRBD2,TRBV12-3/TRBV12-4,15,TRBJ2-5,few,CASSRGGLAEETQYF,TGTGCCAGCAGCCGAGGAGGACTAGCGGAAGAGACCCAGTACTTC
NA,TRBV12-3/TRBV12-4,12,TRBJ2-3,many,CASSLDSNTQYF,TGTGCCAGCAGTCTCGACAGCAATACGCAGTATTTT